This paragraph reports one T cell receptor beta chain. Its antigen remains unknown. The data were obtained in a study of T cell responses to AZD1222 COVID-19 vaccine. Study results and caveats: Repertoire sampling occurred only after the peak T cell response. Clonal diversity was possibly underestimated, and white British individuals and females predominated among donors. Spike-spanning, vaccine-associated CD4 TCRs were dominant at 160-218 and 743-854.

Sequencing used immunoSEQ multiplex PCR; TCRdb keeps in-frame clones, though not all of them. The table records about 99,000 clones, over 85% of them present only once. The source was peripheral blood, collected on day 0 of AZD1222 vaccination. The TCR comes from an adult in good health.

The CDR3 loop reads CATSRPQAYGYTF. CDR3 sequence (DNA): TGTGCCACCAGCAGACCACAGGCCTATGGCTACACCTTC. The chain joins TRBV15 to TRBJ1-2, with TRBD1 as a possible D gene (5 bases). Germline CDR1 reads LNHNV; CDR2 reads YYDKDF (reference sequence). The ends were cut back, 2 bases at V and 4 bases at J, with 8 bases in the middle. The CDR3 sequence is 13 residues long.